This T cell receptor beta chain is from a study of shared clonotypes between healthy human individuals (dated by TCRdb to about 2020). About the full investigation: Three men and two women, aged 18 to 49 years, made up the cohort. Per donor, three plates each were used for CD4 naive and CD4 memory, two for CD8 naive, and one for CD8 memory. To estimate repertoire size and how much clonotypes are shared between individuals, the study performed deep sequencing of blood TCR repertoires from a handful of healthy adults. To increase sequencing depth and limit assay-specific biases, TCR repertoire library preparation and sequencing were carried out by different laboratories using diverse techniques. Leukapheresis yielded between about 0.8 and 9.5 billion PBMCs per donor.

TCR CDR3 regions were amplified from genomic DNA by multiplex PCR using the deep immunoSEQ assay. Extracted genomic DNA from each cell subset was distributed evenly across all wells of several immunoSEQ 96-well plates, and each plate was treated as a replicate. Each replicate PCR for sorted subsets received approximately 200 ng genomic DNA, equal to about 29,000 T cell genomes. The purified libraries were quantified using a Qubit 3.0 fluorometer, sized with a Bioanalyzer 2100, and then quantified again using the KAPA Library Quantification kit. A separate single-read 150-cycle Illumina NextSeq 550 flow cell was used to sequence each immunoSEQ 96-well plate. Per the source publication's procedure: The immunoSEQ output contained only junctional sequences without quality scores, so filtering could not match that applied to full-length reads. Sequences were annotated with PyIR, a Python wrapper for IgBLAST v1.9, and V/J genes and CDR3 were assigned using IMGT germline references. Any read was removed if the V/J assignment was weak (E-value above 1e-6), the CDR3 was missing, or the read contained stop codons, out-of-frame junctions, or ambiguous translated residues. V3J clonotypes were defined as sequences sharing the same inferred V gene, J gene, and CDR3 amino acid sequence. Percentage overlap between repertoires was computed as shared unique clonotypes divided by the size of the smaller repertoire. RTK rarefaction, the Chao1 estimator, and Recon v2.1 estimates of unobserved clonotypes were used to assess repertoire richness. Generation probabilities for all TCRbeta clonotypes obtained by the gDNA method from a handful of donors were computed using OLGA. In TCRdb, the immuneACCESS table is reduced to in-frame sequences with V and J assigned. These tables do not hold every clone; where another copy was compared, an unresolved V gene accounts for under half, and the others remain unexplained. Clone size and the V and J calls come from that table; the DNA yielded D and trimming. A total of about 510,000 clones appear in this sample, 95% to 97% of them only once. Roughly 0.06% of the sample comes from the top ten.

Overall study results and their limits: Sampling was limited to blood, and TCR repertoires in tissue likely differ from TCR repertoires in blood. Roughly 5.2% of naive CD4, 3.5% of naive CD8, roughly 2.4% of memory CD4, and 0.4% of memory CD8 clonotypes were shared across a handful of donors. Larger estimated clonotype richness was generally found for naive subsets than for memory subsets. Pairwise subsampling led to the expectation that sequencing depth would affect the degree of clonotype sharing among donors. Because the study included a small number of donors, the genetic and exposure-history diversity represented was limited. Compared with non-shared clonotypes, clonotypes shared by all four sorted-subset donors had higher generation probabilities. Even with the large sequencing depth, rarefaction of the sorted-subset datasets indicated that sequencing was incomplete.

There are 15 amino acids in the CDR3, from cysteine to phenylalanine inclusive. The retained sequence is limited to the CDR3, 45 bases, with the frame set at the first base. Per the germline V gene, LGHNA is the CDR1 and YNFKEQ is the CDR2. The V and J ends are trimmed by 4 bases and 1 base, leaving 14 bases between them. Donors were healthy HIV-negative adults with no recently reported acute infections or vaccinations. Every donor was a Caucasian adult living in Nashville, Tennessee, USA. CD4+ T cells were enriched by magnetic negative selection; naive cells were then positively selected on CD45RA, and the negative fraction formed the memory subset. Blood was obtained by leukapheresis, after which PBMCs were separated by Ficoll-Histopaque density gradient centrifugation and cryopreserved in liquid nitrogen vapor phase. Analytical flow cytometry was used to check the purity and quantity of every magnetically sorted T cell population. Genomic DNA was isolated from every sorted fraction and measured by UV absorbance on a Nanodrop 2000c.

Notes on this clone: Its antigen specificity is not known. Qualities for individual bases were not recorded, and no much larger clone is one base off.

The sequence links TRBV4-2 to TRBJ2-7; the D match is possibly TRBD1 or TRBD2, with 5 bases aligned in each. Sequenced material: naive CD4+ T cells sorted from blood. The intended sense of this specimen's cell subset or site label: CD45RA+ positively selected. This receptor was identified in a young woman in good health. The CDR3 protein sequence reads: CASSPNPGTSYEQYF. The nucleotide sequence is TGTGCCAGCAGCCCAAACCCCGGGACGTCCTACGAGCAGTACTTC.